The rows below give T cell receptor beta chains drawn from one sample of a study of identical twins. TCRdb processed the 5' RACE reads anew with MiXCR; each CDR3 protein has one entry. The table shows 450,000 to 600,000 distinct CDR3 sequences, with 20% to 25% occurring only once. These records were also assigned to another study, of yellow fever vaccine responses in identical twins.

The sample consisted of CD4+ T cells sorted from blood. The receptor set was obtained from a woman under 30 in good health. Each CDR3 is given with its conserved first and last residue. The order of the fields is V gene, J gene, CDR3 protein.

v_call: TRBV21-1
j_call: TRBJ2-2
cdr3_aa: CASSKFRDRESAGELFF

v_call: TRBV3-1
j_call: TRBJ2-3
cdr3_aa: CASSQGRLDTQYF

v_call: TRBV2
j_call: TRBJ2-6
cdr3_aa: CASTVDMSGANVLTF

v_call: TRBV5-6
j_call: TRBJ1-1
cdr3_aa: CASSVKMNQNTEAFF

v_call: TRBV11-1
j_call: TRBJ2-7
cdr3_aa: CASSLAGVGDRSSYEQYF

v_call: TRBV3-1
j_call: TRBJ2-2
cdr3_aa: CASSQLGQGLTGELFF

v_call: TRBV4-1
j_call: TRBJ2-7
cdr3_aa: CASSQGQVASYEQYF

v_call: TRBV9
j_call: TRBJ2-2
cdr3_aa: CASSVAATLNTGELFF

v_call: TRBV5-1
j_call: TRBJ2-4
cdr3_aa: CASSLVPLAKNIQYF

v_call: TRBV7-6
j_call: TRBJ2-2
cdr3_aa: CASTSAGTSANTGELFF

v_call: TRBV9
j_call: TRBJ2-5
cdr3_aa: CASSVSADWETQYF

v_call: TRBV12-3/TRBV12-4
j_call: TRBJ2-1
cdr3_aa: CASSGRSNNEQFF

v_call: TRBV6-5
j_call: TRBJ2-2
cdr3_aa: CASSYSSGSTGELFF

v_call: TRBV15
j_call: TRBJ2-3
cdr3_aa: CATSSGGQTITDTQYF

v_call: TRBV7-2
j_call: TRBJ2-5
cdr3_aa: CASSKQVYQETQYF

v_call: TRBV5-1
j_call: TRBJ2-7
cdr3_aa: CASRRDYEQYF

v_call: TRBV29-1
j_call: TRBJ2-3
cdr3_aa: CSVEGGTSGRGADTQYF

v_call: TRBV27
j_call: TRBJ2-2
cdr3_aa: CASSLNPFNGGELFF

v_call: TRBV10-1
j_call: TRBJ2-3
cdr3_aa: CASITLSGRADTQYF

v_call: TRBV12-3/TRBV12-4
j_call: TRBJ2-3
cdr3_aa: CASSLFSHADTDTQYF

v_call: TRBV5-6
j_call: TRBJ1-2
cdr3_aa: CASSPTVEQGPTNYGYTF

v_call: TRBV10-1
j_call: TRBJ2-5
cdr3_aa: CASSESHPRETQYF

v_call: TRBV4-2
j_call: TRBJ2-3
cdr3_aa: CASSQDWSSGTDTQYF

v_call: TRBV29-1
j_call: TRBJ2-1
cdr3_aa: CSVLNPLAGAFSHFF

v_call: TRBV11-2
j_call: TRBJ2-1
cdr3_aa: CASSSRLSGGYNEQFF

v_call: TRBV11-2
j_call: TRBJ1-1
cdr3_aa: CASGPGTGAMNTEAFF

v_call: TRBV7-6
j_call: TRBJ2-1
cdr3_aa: CASSSPRYLAGGEAYNEQFF

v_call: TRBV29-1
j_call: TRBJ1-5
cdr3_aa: CSVAGQVNQPQHF

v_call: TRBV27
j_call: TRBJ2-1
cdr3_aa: CASSLMAGANNEQFF

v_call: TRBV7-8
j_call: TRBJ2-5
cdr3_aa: CASSLVWGTETQYF

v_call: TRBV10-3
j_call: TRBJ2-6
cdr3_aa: CAISDPGQGGFLSGANVLTF

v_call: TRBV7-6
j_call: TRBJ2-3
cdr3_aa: CASSHRSSDTQYF

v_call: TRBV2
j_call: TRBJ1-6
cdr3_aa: CASSEASPYNSPLHF

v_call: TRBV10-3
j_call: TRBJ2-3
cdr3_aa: CAIQGPTPTDTQYF

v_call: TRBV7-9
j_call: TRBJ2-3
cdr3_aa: CASSLGLGDTDTQYF

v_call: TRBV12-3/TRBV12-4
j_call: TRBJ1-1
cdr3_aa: CASRPGPDTEAFF

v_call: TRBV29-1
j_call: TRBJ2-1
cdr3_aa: CSVVPGQPYNEQFF

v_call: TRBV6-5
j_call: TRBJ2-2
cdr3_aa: CASSYSPRGGELFF

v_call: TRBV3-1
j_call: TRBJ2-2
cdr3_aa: CASSQRLAGGFFGELFF

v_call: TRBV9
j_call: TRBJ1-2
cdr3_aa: CASSPGRGVIKDYGYTF

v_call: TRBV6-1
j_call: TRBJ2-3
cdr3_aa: CASSDRLAGGRDTQYF

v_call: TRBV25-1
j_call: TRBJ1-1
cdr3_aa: CASSDKGGTEAFF

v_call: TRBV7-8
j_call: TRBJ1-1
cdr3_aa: CASSLGYSLNTEAFF

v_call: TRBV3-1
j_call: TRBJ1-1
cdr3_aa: CASSQGQMNTEAFF

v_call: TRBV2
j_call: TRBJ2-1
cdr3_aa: CASSIGLYNEQFF

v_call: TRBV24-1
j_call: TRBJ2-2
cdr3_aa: CAAAEHSNTGELFF

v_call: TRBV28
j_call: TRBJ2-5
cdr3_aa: CASRGQGPGETQYF